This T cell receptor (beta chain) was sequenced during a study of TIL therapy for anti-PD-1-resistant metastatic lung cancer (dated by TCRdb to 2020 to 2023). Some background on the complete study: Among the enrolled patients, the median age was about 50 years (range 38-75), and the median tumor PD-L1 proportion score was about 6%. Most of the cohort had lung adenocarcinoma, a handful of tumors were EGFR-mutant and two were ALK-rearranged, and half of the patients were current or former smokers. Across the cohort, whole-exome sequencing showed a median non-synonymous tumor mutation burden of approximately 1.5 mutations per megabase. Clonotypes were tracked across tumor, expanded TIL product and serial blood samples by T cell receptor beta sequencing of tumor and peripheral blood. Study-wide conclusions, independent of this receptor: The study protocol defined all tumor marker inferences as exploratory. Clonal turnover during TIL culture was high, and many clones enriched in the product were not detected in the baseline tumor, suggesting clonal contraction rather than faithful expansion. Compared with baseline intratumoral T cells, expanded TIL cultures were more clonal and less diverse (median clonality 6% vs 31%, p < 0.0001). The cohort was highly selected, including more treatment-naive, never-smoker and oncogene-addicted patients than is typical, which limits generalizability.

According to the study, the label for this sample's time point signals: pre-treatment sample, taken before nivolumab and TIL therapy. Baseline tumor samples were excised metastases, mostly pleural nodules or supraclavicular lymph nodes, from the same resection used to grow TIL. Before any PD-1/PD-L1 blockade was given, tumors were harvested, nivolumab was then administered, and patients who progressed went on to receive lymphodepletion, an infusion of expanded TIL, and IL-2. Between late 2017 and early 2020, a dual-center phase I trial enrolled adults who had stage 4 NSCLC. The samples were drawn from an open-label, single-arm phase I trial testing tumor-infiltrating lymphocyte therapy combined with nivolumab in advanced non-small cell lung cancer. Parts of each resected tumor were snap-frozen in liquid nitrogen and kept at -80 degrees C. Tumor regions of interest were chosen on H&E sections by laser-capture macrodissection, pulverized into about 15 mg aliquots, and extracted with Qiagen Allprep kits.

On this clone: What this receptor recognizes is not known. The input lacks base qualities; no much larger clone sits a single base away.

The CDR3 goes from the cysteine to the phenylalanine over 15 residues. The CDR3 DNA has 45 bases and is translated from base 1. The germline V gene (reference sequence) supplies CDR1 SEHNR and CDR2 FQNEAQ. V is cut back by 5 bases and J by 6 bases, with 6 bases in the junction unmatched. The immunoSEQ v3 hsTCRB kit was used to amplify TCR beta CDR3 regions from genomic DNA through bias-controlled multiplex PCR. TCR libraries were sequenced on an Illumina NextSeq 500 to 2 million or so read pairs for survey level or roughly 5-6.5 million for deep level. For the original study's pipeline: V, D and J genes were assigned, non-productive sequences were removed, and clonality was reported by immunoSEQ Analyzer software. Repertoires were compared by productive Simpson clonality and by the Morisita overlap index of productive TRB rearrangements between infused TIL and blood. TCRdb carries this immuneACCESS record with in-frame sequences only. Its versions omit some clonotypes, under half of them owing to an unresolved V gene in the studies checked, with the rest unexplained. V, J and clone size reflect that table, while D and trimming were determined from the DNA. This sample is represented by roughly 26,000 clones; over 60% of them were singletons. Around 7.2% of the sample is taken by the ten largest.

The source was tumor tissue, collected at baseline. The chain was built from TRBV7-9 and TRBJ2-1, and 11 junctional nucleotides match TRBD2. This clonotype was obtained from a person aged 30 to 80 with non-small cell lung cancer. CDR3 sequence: CASSVLAGGGNEQFF. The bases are TGTGCCAGCAGCGTTCTAGCGGGGGGTGGCAATGAGCAGTTCTTC. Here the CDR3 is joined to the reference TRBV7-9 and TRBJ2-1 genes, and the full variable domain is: DTGVSQNPRHKITKRGQNVTFRCDPISEHNRLYWYRQTLGQGPEFLTYFQNEAQLEKSRLLSDRFSAERPKGSFSTLEIQRTEQGDSAMYLCASSVLAGGGNEQFFGPGTRLTVL.